The 2 T cell receptor beta chains in this list originate from one sample, sequenced in a study of blood T cells in healthy people across ages. Through a sample-barcoded 5' primer and a J-beta primer mix, a second PCR was run for roughly 6 to 11 cycles. TCRdb analysed the 5' RACE reads with MiXCR anew, one entry per CDR3 protein. This table has roughly 800,000 distinct CDR3 sequences, over 45% appearing once. What was sequenced was blood. The receptors were sampled from a man aged 30-40 years in good health.

The sample holds a few counts of this clonotype. This chain uses TRBV20-1 with TRBJ2-4; 9 bases are shared with TRBD1. V trimming: 4 bases; J trimming: 2 bases; junction bases outside the gene matches: 3. The CDR3 spans 14 residues. Looked up from germline, CDR1 is DFQATT and CDR2 is SNEGSKA (reference sequence). In DNA form, the CDR3 reads TGCAGTGCTAAGGGGACAGGGTCCAAAAACATTCAGTACTTC. This sequence encodes CSAKGTGSKNIQYF.

This clonotype turned up a few times. This sequence joins TRBV7-2 and TRBJ2-6; D is possibly TRBD2 (6 bases). The V and J ends lost 5 bases and 3 bases respectively, with 20 bases between them. The CDR3 runs to 18 residues. Germline CDR1 is SGHTA and CDR2 is FQGNSA. CDR3 in amino acids: CASSAWWEVDRGANVLTF. The CDR3 nucleotides read TGTGCCAGCAGCGCGTGGTGGGAGGTCGATCGTGGGGCCAACGTCCTGACTTTC.